The sample holds a few counts of the clone carrying this T cell receptor beta chain. Sorting defined naive CD4+ as CD4+CD8-CD45RO-CD45RA+ and naive CD8+ as CD8+CD4-CD45RA+CD27bright. This entry belongs to a study of healthy donors' naive CD4 and CD8 T cells. About the study: TCR alpha primers covered all functional IMGT alpha gene variants.

A linear amplification protocol produced the TCR libraries from 500 ng of total RNA. TCRdb re-derived calls from the reads in MiXCR, one entry per CDR3 protein. The sample lists 150,000 to 200,000 distinct CDR3 sequences, 74% occurring once. The material sequenced was naive CD4+ and CD8+ T cells sorted from blood, pooled from several donors. The sequence derives from a pool of human donors in good health; the sample pools cells from several healthy donors.

CDR3 in amino acids: CSVSGHQTVSYEQYF. In DNA, the CDR3 is TGCAGCGTTTCCGGACACCAGACTGTTTCCTACGAGCAGTACTTC. The chain employs TRBV29-1 and TRBJ2-7, with D maybe TRBD1 (5 bases). The length of the CDR3 is 15 residues. Looked up from germline, CDR1 is SQVTM and CDR2 is ANQGSEA. Trimming took 5 bases from V and 1 from J, leaving 18 bases between them.